These 27 T cell receptor beta chains were sequenced from one sample in a study of Ad26.COV2.S vaccination and SARS-CoV-2 variants. The repertoire was sequenced with immunoSEQ multiplex PCR; TCRdb's copy has only in-frame clones and lacks some. The sample comprises 300,000 to 400,000 clones, 80% to 90% of which are singletons, and around 10% rests with the top ten. As for treatment: around 19 received Ad26.COV2.S at low or high dose, single or two shots; a few received placebo; per-sample allocation not given. The samples date from day 63 after the first vaccine or placebo injection. This specimen was peripheral blood, taken in a trial of Ad26.COV2.S vaccine versus placebo. All receptors come from a person between 18 and 65 years old who received the Ad26.COV2.S COVID-19 vaccine or a placebo.

The V gene is TRBV7-3, the J gene TRBJ1-1; no firm D call. The CDR3 has 13 amino acids. The germline V gene has CDR1 SGHTA and CDR2 FQGTGA. Trimming removed 1 base at V and 5 bases at J, with 8 bases between. CDR3 bases: TGTGCCAGCAGCTTAAGTCAAGGGACTGAAGCTTTCTTT. Residues: CASSLSQGTEAFF.

This sequence joins TRBV28 and TRBJ2-7; perhaps TRBD1 as D (6 bases). Germline V gene sequence: CDR1 MDHEN, CDR2 SYDVKM. The germline V and J ends were trimmed by 7 bases and 3 bases, with 19 bases remaining between them. CDR3 length: 15 residues. CDR3 residues: CASTFIRGHLYEQYF. CDR3 nucleotide sequence: TGTGCCAGCACCTTTATCCGGGGACACCTCTACGAGCAGTACTTC.

A word on this clone: Because the CDR3's place on the DNA is in doubt, the DNA is left out and the CDR3 is given as listed by TCRdb. The chain recombines TRBV28 with TRBJ1-1. Germline lookup yields CDR1 MDHEN and CDR2 SYDVKM. 15 amino acids form the CDR3, both terminal residues included. CDR3 in amino acids: CASSLSFRGRTEAFF.

V and J are TRBV4-3 and TRBJ2-1, with a possible D match to TRBD2 (5 bases). The CDR3 sequence is 15 residues long. The V end was cut by 0 bases, the J end by 7 bases, with 13 bases between. Germline CDR1 reads LGHNA; CDR2 reads YSLEER. The CDR3 sequence is CASSQDVLAANEQFF. CDR3 DNA: TGCGCCAGCAGCCAAGATGTCCTAGCCGCGAATGAGCAGTTCTTC.

V is TRBV6-4 and J is TRBJ1-1; D uncertain. CDR1 and CDR2 (germline): MRHNA, SNTAGT. The V end lost 0 bases, the J end lost 6 bases, and 11 bases lay between the germline ends. The CDR3 contains 14 residues. The CDR3 bases are TGTGCCAGCAGTGACTCGATAGGGTCGCCTGAAGCTTTCTTT. Encoded protein: CASSDSIGSPEAFF.

The J gene is TRBJ1-1, the V gene TRBV10-2; 7 nucleotides agree with TRBD1. The V gene end was trimmed by 9 bases and the J gene end by 1 base; junction bases not matched to a gene: 5. The CDR3 extends over 13 amino acids. The V gene's germline CDR1 is WSHSY and CDR2 SAAADI. DNA of the CDR3: TGCGCCAGTAAGGGACAGCCGAACACTGAAGCTTTCTTT. Translating gives CASKGQPNTEAFF.

V is TRBV6-2 or TRBV6-3 and J is TRBJ1-2; no firm D call. CDR3 length: 14 residues. V lost 0 bases and J lost 4, with 9 bases in between. Germline assignment: CDR1 MNHEY and CDR2 SVGEGT. This chain's CDR3 is CASSYSVGSYGYTF. The CDR3 DNA sequence: TGTGCCAGCAGTTACTCCGTCGGTTCCTATGGCTACACCTTC.

This chain uses TRBV4-1 with TRBJ2-7; 7 bases are shared with TRBD1. CDR1 and CDR2 (germline): MGHRA, YSYEKL. With 1 base clipped from V and 0 bases from J, the junction kept 9 bases outside the gene matches. The CDR3 totals 17 residues. DNA of the CDR3: TGCGCCAGCAGCCAAGGTCTGAGGGACAGACACTCCTACGAGCAGTACTTC. This encodes CASSQGLRDRHSYEQYF.

The rearrangement links TRBV6-6 to TRBJ2-7, with TRBD1 matching 8 bases. Losses at the gene ends were 5 bases for V and 2 bases for J; bases not matched to a gene: 11. CDR1 and CDR2 (germline): MNHNY, SVGAGI (reference sequence). The length of the CDR3 is 16 residues. The CDR3 DNA is TGTGCCAGCAGTATGGACAGGGCCCCAGACCCCTACGAGCAGTACTTC. It yields the protein CASSMDRAPDPYEQYF.

This rearrangement joins TRBV12-5 to TRBJ2-3; D perhaps matches TRBD2 (7 bases). This CDR3 is built from 16 residues. Germline V CDR1 and CDR2: LGHNT, FRNRAP. V was cut by 7 bases and J by 2 bases, with 19 bases left in between. CDR3 amino acids: CASAHGGASNTDTQYF. CDR3 DNA: TGTGCTAGTGCCCATGGGGGGGCCTCTAACACAGATACGCAGTATTTT.

The chain carries TRBV19 and TRBJ1-2; 9 positions match TRBD1. Germline trimming cut 7 bases from V and 5 bases from J; bases unmatched to any gene: 5. The CDR3 has 13 amino acids. Germline V gene data show CDR1 as LNHDA and CDR2 as SQIVND (reference sequence). DNA for the CDR3: TGTGCCAGTACTACAGGGGGCCTATATGGCTACACCTTC. It codes for CASTTGGLYGYTF.

This clone was detected a few times. The chain recombines TRBV19 with TRBJ2-1, with D perhaps TRBD1 (6 bases). Germline loops: CDR1 LNHDA, CDR2 SQIVND (reference sequence). The CDR3 is 12 amino acids. With 5 bases removed from V and 9 bases from J, the gap between germline ends came to 11 bases. CDR3 residues: CASSVTGTEQFF. The CDR3 DNA reads TGTGCCAGTAGTGTTACAGGGACTGAGCAGTTCTTC.

The chain carries TRBV18 and TRBJ2-7; 10 bases are shared with TRBD1. This CDR3 has 14 residues. Trimming removed 6 bases from V and 5 bases from J; junction bases left unmatched: 7. Germline CDR1 reads KGHSH; CDR2 reads LQKENI. The CDR3 DNA is TGTGCCAGCTCTCAGGACAGGGGGACCCACGAGCAGTACTTC. It translates to CASSQDRGTHEQYF.

This chain uses TRBV14 with TRBJ2-1, with TRBD2 matching over 7 bases. Germline CDR1 and CDR2: SGHDN and FVKESK. Trimming removed 4 bases from V and 1 base from J; junction bases left unmatched: 4. This CDR3 has 15 amino acids. CDR3 protein: CASSPPGGSYNEQFF. The CDR3 nucleotides read TGTGCCAGCAGCCCCCCCGGGGGGTCCTACAATGAGCAGTTCTTC.

The V and J genes are TRBV27 and TRBJ2-1; 10 bases agree with TRBD1. Germline assignment: CDR1 MNHEY and CDR2 SMNVEV (reference sequence). CDR3 size: 14 residues. V was clipped by 5 bases and J by 3 bases; unmatched bases: 1. The CDR3 sequence: CASSDRGLYNEQFF. The DNA for the CDR3 is TGTGCCAGCAGTGACAGGGGGCTCTACAATGAGCAGTTCTTC.

The chain couples TRBV19 to TRBJ1-1; 7 bases line up with TRBD1. CDR1 is LNHDA, CDR2 SQIVND, per germline (reference sequence). V was pared by 3 bases and J by 5 bases, with 6 bases of the junction left unmatched. The CDR3 loop spans 14 amino acids. CDR3 protein: CASSIVTGRTEAFF. The CDR3 region has the DNA TGTGCCAGTAGTATCGTGACAGGGAGAACTGAAGCTTTCTTT.

This clone was observed a few times. This sample includes further DNA sequences coding for the same CDR3. The chain couples TRBV5-1 to TRBJ2-2; D unclear. The V gene lost 0 bases and the J gene lost 0 bases, with 6 bases spanning the gap. The CDR3 runs 15 residues. Per germline, CDR1 SGHRS and CDR2 YFSETQ. The CDR3 region has the DNA TGCGCCAGCAGCTTGGGGCTAGCGAACACCGGGGAGCTGTTTTTT. Translating gives CASSLGLANTGELFF. The full variable domain, in which reference TRBV5-1 and TRBJ2-2 provide the parts outside the CDR3, is KAGVTQTPRYLIKTRGQQVTLSCSPISGHRSVSWYQQTPGQGLQFLFEYFSETQRNKGNFPGRFSGRQFSNSRSEMNVSTLELGDSALYLCASSLGLANTGELFFGEGSRLTVL.

The rearrangement links TRBV19 to TRBJ2-7; 8 bases line up with TRBD1. The V segment lost 6 bases and the J segment 0 bases; nucleotides outside the gene matches: 4. The V gene's germline CDR1 is LNHDA and CDR2 SQIVND (reference sequence). The CDR3 loop spans 14 amino acids. The CDR3 loop reads CASRKQGDSYEQYF. In nucleotides, the CDR3 is TGTGCCAGTAGGAAACAGGGGGACTCCTACGAGCAGTACTTC.

The chain carries TRBV4-2 and TRBJ2-1; the D is unclear. The CDR3 totals 13 residues. Germline V lookup: CDR1 LGHNA, CDR2 YNFKEQ. The germline V and J ends were trimmed by 1 base and 7 bases, with 8 bases remaining between them. The CDR3 spells CASSQASLNEQFF. CDR3 nucleotide sequence: TGTGCCAGCAGCCAAGCCTCTCTTAATGAGCAGTTCTTC.

The V gene is TRBV7-2, the J gene TRBJ2-3; 10 bases agree with TRBD1. This CDR3 has 14 amino acids. CDR1 and CDR2 (germline): SGHTA, FQGNSA. V trimming: 3 bases; J trimming: 5 bases; junction bases outside the gene matches: 2. The CDR3 region is CASSLGTGEDTQYF. In nucleotides, the CDR3 is TGTGCCAGCAGCTTGGGGACAGGGGAAGATACGCAGTATTTT. The variable domain in full, with the rest retrieved from reference TRBV7-2 and TRBJ2-3, is GAGVSQSPSNKVTEKGKDVELRCDPISGHTALYWYRQSLGQGLEFLIYFQGNSAPDKSGLPSDRFSAERTGGSVSTLTIQRTQQEDSAVYLCASSLGTGEDTQYFGPGTRLTVL.

The CDR3: CASSLGDSRGNTEAFF. CDR3 in DNA: TGTGCCAGCAGCTTAGGTGACTCCCGAGGGAACACTGAAGCTTTCTTT. The chain recombines TRBV7-2 with TRBJ1-1; D is unresolved. Trimming took off 1 base at V and 1 base at J, with 13 bases between the two ends. The CDR3 spans 16 residues. Germline V lookup: CDR1 SGHTA, CDR2 FQGNSA. Filled out from reference TRBV7-2 and TRBJ1-1, the complete variable domain reads GAGVSQSPSNKVTEKGKDVELRCDPISGHTALYWYRQSLGQGLEFLIYFQGNSAPDKSGLPSDRFSAERTGGSVSTLTIQRTQQEDSAVYLCASSLGDSRGNTEAFFGQGTRLTVV.

The V gene is TRBV5-1, the J gene TRBJ1-2, with a weak D call TRBD1 (5 bases). The V gene lost 7 bases and the J gene lost 3 bases, with 22 bases spanning the gap. The germline CDR1 and CDR2 sequences are SGHRS and YFSETQ. This CDR3 has 16 residues. The CDR3 protein is CASAYGIEGAYYGYTF. In DNA form, the CDR3 reads TGCGCCAGCGCCTACGGGATTGAAGGGGCCTACTATGGCTACACCTTC.

The chain joins TRBV5-6 to TRBJ2-7, with D hard to call. The CDR3 consists of 13 residues. The V gene's germline CDR1 is SGHDT and CDR2 YYEEEE. V was cut by 6 bases and J by 4 bases, with 14 bases left in between. Here the CDR3 reads CASTRAADYEQYF. DNA of the CDR3: TGTGCCAGCACCCGAGCCGCCGATTACGAGCAGTACTTC.

This clone was picked up one time. The rearrangement links TRBV7-6 to TRBJ2-3; 13 positions agree with TRBD2. J was trimmed by 2 bases and V by 5 bases; bases with no gene match: 4. Germline lookup yields CDR1 SGHVS and CDR2 FNYEAQ. The CDR3 has 16 residues. CDR3 DNA sequence: TGTGCCAGCAGCCCACTAGCGGGAGGGCCCACAGATACGCAGTATTTT. Protein: CASSPLAGGPTDTQYF. Looking up the rest from reference TRBV7-6 and TRBJ2-3 gives the full variable domain: GAGVSQSPRYKVTKRGQDVALRCDPISGHVSLYWYRQALGQGPEFLTYFNYEAQQDKSGLPNDRFSAERPEGSISTLTIQRTEQRDSAMYRCASSPLAGGPTDTQYFGPGTRLTVL.

The chain uses TRBV5-1 and TRBJ2-5; TRBD1 agrees at 8 bases. The J segment lost 5 bases and the V segment lost 3 bases, leaving 9 bases of the junction unmatched. This CDR3 has 15 amino acids. Germline V gene data show CDR1 as SGHRS and CDR2 as YFSETQ. The CDR3 DNA reads as TGCGCCAGCAGCTCCTCGGACAGGGAATATGAGACCCAGTACTTC. It yields the protein CASSSSDREYETQYF.

V and J are TRBV27 and TRBJ1-2, with TRBD1 as a possible D gene (5 bases). The germline V gene encodes CDR1 MNHEY and CDR2 SMNVEV (reference sequence). V was clipped by 5 bases and J by 4 bases, with 14 bases between them. The CDR3 loop spans 14 amino acids. This CDR3 is CASSPIGGGYGYTF. DNA of the CDR3: TGTGCCAGCAGTCCCATTGGGGGAGGCTATGGCTACACCTTC.

This chain uses TRBV6-6 with TRBJ2-7, with 7 bases identical to TRBD1. V was clipped by 10 bases and J by 2 bases; unmatched bases: 11. There are 14 residues in the CDR3. CDR1 and CDR2 from the germline V gene are MNHNY and SVGAGI (reference sequence). CDR3 sequence: CATRPRTGTYEQYF. The CDR3 region has the DNA TGTGCCACACGCCCTCGGACAGGAACCTACGAGCAGTACTTC.